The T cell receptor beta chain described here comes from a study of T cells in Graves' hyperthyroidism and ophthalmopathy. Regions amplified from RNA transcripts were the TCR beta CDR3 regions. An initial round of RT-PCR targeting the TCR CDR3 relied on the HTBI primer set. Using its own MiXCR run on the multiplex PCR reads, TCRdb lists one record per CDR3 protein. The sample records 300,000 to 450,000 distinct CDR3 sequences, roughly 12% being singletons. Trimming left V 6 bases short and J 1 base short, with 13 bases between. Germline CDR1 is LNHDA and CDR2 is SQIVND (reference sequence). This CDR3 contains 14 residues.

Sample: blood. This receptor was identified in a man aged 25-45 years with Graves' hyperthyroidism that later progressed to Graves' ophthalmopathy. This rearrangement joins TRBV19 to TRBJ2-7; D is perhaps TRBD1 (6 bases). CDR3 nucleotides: TGTGCCAGTAGCAGGGGACCGCAATCCTACGAGCAGTACTTC. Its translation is CASSRGPQSYEQYF.